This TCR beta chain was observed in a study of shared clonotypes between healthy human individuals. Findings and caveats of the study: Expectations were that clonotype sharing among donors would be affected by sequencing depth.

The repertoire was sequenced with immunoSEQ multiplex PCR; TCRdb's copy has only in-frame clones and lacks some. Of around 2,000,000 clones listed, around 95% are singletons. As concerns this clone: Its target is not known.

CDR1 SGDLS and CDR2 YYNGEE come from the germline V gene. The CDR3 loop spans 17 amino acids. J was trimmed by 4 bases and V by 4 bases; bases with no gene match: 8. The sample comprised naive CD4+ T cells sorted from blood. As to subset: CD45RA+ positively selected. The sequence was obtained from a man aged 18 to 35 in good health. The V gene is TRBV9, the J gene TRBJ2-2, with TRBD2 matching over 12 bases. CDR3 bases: TGTGCCAGCAGCCCATCTCTAGCGGGAGGGGGCACCGGGGAGCTGTTTTTT. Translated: CASSPSLAGGGTGELFF.